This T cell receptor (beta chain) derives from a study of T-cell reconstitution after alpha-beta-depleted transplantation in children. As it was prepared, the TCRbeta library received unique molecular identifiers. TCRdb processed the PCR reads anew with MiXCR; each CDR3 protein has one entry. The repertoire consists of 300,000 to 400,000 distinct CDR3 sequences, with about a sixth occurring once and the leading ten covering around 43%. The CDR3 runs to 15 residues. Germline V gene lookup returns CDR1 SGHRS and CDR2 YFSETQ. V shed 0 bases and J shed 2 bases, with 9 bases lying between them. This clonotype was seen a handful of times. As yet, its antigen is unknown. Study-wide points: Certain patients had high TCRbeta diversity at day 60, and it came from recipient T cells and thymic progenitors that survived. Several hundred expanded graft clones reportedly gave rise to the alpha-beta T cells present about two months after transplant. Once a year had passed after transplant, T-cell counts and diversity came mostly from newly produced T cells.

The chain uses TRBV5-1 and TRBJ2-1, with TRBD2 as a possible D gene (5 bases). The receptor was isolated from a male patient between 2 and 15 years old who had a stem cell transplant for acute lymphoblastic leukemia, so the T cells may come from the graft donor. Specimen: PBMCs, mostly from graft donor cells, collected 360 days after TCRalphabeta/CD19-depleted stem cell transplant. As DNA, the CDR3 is TGCGCCAGCAGCTTGGTTTGGGAGACCTACAATGAGCAGTTCTTC. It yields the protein CASSLVWETYNEQFF.